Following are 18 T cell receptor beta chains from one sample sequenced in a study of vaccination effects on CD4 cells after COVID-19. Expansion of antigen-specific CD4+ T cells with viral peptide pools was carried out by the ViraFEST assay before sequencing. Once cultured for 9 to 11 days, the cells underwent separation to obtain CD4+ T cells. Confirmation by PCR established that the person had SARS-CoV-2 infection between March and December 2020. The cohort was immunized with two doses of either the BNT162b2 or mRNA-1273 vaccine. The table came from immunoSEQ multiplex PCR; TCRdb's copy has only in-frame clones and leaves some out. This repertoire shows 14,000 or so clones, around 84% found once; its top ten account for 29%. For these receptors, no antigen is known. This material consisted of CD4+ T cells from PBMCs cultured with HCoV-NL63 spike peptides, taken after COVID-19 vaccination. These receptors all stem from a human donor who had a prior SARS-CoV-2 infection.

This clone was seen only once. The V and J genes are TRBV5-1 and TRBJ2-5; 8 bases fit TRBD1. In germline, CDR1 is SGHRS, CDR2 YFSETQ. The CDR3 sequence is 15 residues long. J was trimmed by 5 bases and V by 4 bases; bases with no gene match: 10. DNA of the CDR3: TGCGCCAGCAGCCAAGTCCCGGGACAGGCGGAGACCCAGTACTTC. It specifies CASSQVPGQAETQYF.

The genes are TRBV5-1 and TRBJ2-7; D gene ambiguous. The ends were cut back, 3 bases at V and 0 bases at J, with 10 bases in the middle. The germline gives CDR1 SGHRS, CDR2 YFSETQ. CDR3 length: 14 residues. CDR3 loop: CASSWSVPSYEQYF. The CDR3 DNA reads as TGCGCCAGCAGCTGGAGCGTCCCCTCCTACGAGCAGTACTTC.

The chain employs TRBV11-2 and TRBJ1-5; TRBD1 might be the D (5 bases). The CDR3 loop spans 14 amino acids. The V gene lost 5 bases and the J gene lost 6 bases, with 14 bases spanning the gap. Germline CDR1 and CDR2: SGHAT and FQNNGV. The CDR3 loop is CASSRGTQGQPQHF. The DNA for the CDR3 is TGTGCCAGCAGCCGGGGGACCCAGGGTCAGCCCCAGCATTTT.

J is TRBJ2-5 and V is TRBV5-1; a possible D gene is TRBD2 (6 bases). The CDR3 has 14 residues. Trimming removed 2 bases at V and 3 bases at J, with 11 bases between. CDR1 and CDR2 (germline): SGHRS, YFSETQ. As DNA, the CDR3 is TGCGCCAGCAGCTTCGGGGAGGTCAAAGAGACCCAGTACTTC. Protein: CASSFGEVKETQYF. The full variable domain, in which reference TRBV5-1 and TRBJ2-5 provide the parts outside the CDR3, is KAGVTQTPRYLIKTRGQQVTLSCSPISGHRSVSWYQQTPGQGLQFLFEYFSETQRNKGNFPGRFSGRQFSNSRSEMNVSTLELGDSALYLCASSFGEVKETQYFGPGTRLLVL.

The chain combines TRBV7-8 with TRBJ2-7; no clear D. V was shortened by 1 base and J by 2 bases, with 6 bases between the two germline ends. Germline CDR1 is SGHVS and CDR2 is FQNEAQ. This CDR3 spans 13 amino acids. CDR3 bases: TGTGCCAGCAGCTTAGGGCAGCCCTACGAGCAGTACTTC. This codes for CASSLGQPYEQYF. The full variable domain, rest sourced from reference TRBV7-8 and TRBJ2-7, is GAGVSQSPRYKVAKRGQDVALRCDPISGHVSLFWYQQALGQGPEFLTYFQNEAQLDKSGLPSDRFFAERPEGSVSTLKIQRTQQEDSAVYLCASSLGQPYEQYFGPGTRLTVT.

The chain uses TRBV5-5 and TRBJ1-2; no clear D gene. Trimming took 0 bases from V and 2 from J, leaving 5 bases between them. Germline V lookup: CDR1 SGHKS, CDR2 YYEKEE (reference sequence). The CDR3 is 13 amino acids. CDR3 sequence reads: CASSLGLNYGYTF. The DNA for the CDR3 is TGTGCCAGCAGCTTGGGACTGAACTATGGCTACACCTTC. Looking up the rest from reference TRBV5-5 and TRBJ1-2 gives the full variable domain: DAGVTQSPTHLIKTRGQQVTLRCSPISGHKSVSWYQQVLGQGPQFIFQYYEKEERGRGNFPDRFSARQFPNYSSELNVNALLLGDSALYLCASSLGLNYGYTFGSGTRLTVV.

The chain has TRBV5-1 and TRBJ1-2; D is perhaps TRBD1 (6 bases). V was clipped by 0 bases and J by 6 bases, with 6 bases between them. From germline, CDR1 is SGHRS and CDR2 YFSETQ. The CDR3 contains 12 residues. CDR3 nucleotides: TGCGCCAGCAGCTTGGGACAGGATGGCTACACCTTC. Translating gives CASSLGQDGYTF.

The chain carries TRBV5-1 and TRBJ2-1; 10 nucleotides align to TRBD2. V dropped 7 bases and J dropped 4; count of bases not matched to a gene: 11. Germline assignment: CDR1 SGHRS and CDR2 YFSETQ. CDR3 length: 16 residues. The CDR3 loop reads CASGPRASGGYNEQFF. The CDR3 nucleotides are TGCGCCAGCGGACCCCGGGCTAGCGGGGGATACAATGAGCAGTTCTTC. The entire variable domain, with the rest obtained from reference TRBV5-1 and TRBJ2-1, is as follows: KAGVTQTPRYLIKTRGQQVTLSCSPISGHRSVSWYQQTPGQGLQFLFEYFSETQRNKGNFPGRFSGRQFSNSRSEMNVSTLELGDSALYLCASGPRASGGYNEQFFGPGTRLTVL.

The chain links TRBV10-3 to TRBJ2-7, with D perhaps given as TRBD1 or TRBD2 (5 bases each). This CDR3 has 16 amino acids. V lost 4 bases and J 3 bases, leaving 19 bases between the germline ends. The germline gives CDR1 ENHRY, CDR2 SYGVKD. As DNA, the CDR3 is TGTGCCATCAGTGTTGTGGGGGTAAACACTCTCTACGAGCAGTACTTC. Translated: CAISVVGVNTLYEQYF.

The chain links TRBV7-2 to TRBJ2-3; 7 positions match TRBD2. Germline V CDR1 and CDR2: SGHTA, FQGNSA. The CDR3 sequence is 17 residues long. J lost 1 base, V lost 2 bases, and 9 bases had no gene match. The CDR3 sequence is CASSLLIAGAGTDTQYF. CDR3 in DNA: TGTGCCAGCAGCTTACTGATCGCGGGAGCGGGCACAGATACGCAGTATTTT.

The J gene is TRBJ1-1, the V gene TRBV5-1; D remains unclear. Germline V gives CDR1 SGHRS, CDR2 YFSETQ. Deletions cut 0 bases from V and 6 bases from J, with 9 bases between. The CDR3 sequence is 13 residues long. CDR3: CASSLDRVAEAFF. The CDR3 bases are TGCGCCAGCAGCTTGGATCGGGTCGCTGAAGCTTTCTTT.

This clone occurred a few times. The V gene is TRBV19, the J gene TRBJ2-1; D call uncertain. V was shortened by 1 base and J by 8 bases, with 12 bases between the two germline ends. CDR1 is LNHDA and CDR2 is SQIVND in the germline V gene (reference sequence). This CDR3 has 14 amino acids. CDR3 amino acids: CASSIGYVADEQFF. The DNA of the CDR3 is TGTGCCAGTAGTATAGGGTATGTGGCCGATGAGCAGTTCTTC.

CDR3 residues: CASTRQTSNQPQHF. The CDR3 nucleotides are TGTGCCAGCACGAGACAGACAAGCAATCAGCCCCAGCATTTT. The chain couples TRBV6-5 to TRBJ1-5; weak D call: TRBD1 (5 bases). Trimming shortened V by 7 bases and J by 1 base, and 11 bases separated the two germline ends. Germline values: CDR1 MNHEY, CDR2 SVGAGI. The CDR3 loop spans 14 amino acids.

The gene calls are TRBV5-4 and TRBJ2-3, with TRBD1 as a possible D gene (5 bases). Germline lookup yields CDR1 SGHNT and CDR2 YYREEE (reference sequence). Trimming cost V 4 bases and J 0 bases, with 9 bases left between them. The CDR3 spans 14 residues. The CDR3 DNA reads TGTGCCAGCAGCATGACAGCCAGCACAGATACGCAGTATTTT. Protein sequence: CASSMTASTDTQYF.

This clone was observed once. CDR3 sequence (DNA): TGTGCCAGCAGCGAAAAGGGGATGGCGAACACCGGGGAGCTGTTTTTT. Its translation: CASSEKGMANTGELFF. The chain recombines TRBV9 with TRBJ2-2, with D possibly TRBD1 on 5 matching bases. Looked up from germline, CDR1 is SGDLS and CDR2 is YYNGEE. Trimming took 3 bases from V and 0 from J, leaving 12 bases between them. The CDR3 is made up of 16 amino acids.

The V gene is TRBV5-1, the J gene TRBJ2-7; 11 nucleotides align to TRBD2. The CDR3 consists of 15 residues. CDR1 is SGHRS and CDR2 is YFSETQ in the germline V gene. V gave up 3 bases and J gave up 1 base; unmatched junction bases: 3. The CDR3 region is CASSSLAGGSYEQYF. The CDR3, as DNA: TGCGCCAGCAGCTCCCTAGCGGGGGGATCCTACGAGCAGTACTTC. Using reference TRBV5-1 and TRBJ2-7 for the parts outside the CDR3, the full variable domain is KAGVTQTPRYLIKTRGQQVTLSCSPISGHRSVSWYQQTPGQGLQFLFEYFSETQRNKGNFPGRFSGRQFSNSRSEMNVSTLELGDSALYLCASSSLAGGSYEQYFGPGTRLTVT.

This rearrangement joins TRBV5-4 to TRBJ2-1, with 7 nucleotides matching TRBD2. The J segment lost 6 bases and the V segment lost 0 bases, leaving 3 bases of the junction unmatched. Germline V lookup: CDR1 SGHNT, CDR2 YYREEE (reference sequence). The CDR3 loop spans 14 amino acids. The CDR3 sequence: CASSLVGTINEQFF. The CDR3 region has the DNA TGTGCCAGCAGCTTGGTAGGGACTATCAATGAGCAGTTCTTC.

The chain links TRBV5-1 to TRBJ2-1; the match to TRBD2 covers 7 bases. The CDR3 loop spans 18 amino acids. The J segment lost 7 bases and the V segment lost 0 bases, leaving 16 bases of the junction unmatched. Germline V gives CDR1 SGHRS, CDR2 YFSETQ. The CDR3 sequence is CASSLVLGGGSFLNEQFF. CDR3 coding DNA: TGCGCCAGCAGCTTGGTTCTTGGGGGGGGGTCATTTCTTAATGAGCAGTTCTTC.